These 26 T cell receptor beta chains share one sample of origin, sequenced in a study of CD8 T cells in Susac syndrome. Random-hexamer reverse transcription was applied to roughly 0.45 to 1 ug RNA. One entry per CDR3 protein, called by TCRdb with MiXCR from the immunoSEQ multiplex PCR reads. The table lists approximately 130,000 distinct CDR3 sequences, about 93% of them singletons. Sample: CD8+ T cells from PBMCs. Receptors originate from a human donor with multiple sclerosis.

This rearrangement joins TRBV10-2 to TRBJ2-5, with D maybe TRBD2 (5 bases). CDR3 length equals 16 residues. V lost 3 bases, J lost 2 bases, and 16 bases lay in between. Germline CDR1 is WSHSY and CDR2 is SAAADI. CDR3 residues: CASSDTGFVGQETQYF. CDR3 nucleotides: TGCGCCAGCAGTGATACGGGGTTTGTCGGGCAAGAGACCCAGTACTTC.

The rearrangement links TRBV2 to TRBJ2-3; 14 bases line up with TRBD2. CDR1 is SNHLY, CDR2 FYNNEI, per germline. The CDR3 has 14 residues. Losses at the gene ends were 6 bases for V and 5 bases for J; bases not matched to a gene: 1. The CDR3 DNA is TGTGCCAGCAGGGGACTAGCGGGAGAAGATACGCAGTATTTT. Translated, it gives CASRGLAGEDTQYF.

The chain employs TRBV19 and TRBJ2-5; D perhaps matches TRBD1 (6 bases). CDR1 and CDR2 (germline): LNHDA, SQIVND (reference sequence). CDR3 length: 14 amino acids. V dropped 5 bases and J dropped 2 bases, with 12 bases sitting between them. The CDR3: CASSPQGPQETQYF. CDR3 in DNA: TGTGCCAGTAGTCCCCAGGGGCCACAAGAGACCCAGTACTTC.

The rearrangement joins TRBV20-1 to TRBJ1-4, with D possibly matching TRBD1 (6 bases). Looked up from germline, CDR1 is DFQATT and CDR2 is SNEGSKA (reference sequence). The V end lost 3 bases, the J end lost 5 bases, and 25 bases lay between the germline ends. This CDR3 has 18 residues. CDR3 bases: TGCAGTGCTAGTCCGTGGGCGGGGGCGGAGGCCCTGAATGAAAAACTGTTTTTT. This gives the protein CSASPWAGAEALNEKLFF.

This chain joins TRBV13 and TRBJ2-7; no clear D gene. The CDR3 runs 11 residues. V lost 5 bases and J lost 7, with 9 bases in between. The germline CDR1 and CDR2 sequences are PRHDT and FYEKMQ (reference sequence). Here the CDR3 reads CASSASSEQYF. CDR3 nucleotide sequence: TGTGCCAGCAGCGCCTCTAGTGAGCAGTACTTC.

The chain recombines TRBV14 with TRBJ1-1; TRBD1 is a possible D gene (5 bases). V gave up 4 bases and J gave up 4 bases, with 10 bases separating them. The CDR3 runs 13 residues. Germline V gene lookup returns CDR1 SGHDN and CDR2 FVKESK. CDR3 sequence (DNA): TGTGCCAGCAGCCCCTTAGGGGTCACTGAAGCTTTCTTT. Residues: CASSPLGVTEAFF.

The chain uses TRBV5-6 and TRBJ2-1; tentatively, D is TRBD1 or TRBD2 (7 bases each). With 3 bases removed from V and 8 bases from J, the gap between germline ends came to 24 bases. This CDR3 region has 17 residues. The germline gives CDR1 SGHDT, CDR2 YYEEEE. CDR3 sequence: CASSSSEGAGVDDEQFF. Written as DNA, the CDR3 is TGTGCCAGCAGCTCATCGGAGGGGGCGGGAGTTGACGATGAGCAGTTCTTC.

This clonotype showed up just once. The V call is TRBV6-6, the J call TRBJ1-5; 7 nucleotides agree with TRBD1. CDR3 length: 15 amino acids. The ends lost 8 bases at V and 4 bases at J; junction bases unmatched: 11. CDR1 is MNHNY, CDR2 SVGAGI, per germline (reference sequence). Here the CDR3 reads CASDEGTAINQPQHF. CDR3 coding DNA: TGTGCCAGCGACGAGGGGACAGCGATAAATCAGCCCCAGCATTTT.

CDR3 coding DNA: TGTGCCAGCTCACCCTATAGTGGGGAGACCCAGTACTTC. This codes for CASSPYSGETQYF. The rearrangement joins TRBV18 to TRBJ2-5, with D unresolved. Trimming shortened V by 3 bases and J by 5 bases, and 10 bases separated the two germline ends. The CDR3 has 13 residues. Germline lookup yields CDR1 KGHSH and CDR2 LQKENI.

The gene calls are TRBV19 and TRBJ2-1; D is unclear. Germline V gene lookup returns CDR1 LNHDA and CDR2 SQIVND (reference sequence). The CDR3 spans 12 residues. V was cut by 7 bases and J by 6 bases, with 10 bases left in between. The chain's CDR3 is CASKTESNEQFF. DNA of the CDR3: TGTGCCAGTAAAACAGAGAGCAATGAGCAGTTCTTC.

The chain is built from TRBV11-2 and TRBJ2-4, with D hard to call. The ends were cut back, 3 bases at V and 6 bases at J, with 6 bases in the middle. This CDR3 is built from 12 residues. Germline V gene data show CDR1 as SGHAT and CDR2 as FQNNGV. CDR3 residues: CASSFGLNIQYF. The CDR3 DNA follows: TGTGCCAGCAGCTTCGGCTTAAACATTCAGTACTTC.

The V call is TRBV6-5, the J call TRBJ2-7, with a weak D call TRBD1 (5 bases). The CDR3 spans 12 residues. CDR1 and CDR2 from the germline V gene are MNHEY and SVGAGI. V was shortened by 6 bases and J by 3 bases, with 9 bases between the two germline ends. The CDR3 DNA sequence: TGTGCCAGCAGCTCAGGGATCTACGAGCAGTACTTC. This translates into CASSSGIYEQYF.

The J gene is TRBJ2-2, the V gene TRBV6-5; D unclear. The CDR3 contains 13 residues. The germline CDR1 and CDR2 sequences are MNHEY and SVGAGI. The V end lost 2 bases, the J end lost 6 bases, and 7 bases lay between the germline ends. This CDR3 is CASSYDVSGELFF. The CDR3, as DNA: TGTGCCAGCAGTTACGATGTATCCGGGGAGCTGTTTTTT.

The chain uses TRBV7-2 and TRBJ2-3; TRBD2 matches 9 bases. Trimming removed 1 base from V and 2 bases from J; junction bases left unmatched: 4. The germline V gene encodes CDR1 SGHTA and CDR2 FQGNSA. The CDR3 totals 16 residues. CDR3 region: CASSLGREGLTDTQYF. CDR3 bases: TGTGCCAGCAGCTTAGGGCGGGAGGGCCTCACAGATACGCAGTATTTT.

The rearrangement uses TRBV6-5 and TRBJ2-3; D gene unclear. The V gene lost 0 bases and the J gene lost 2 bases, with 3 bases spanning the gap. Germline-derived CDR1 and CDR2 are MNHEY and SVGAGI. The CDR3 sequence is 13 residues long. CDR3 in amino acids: CASSYSLTDTQYF. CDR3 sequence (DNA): TGTGCCAGCAGTTACTCACTCACAGATACGCAGTATTTT.

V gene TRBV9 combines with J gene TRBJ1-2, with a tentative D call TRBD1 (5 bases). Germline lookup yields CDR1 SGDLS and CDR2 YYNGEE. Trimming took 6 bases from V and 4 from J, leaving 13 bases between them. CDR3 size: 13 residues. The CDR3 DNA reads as TGTGCCAGCATCGACGGGGGAGGCTATGGCTACACCTTC. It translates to CASIDGGGYGYTF.

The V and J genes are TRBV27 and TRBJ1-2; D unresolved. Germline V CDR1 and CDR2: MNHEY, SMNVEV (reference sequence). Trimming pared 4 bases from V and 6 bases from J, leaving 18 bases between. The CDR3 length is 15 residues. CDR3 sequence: CASSWGAASLDGYTF. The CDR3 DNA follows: TGTGCCAGCAGTTGGGGTGCGGCTTCCCTCGATGGCTACACCTTC.

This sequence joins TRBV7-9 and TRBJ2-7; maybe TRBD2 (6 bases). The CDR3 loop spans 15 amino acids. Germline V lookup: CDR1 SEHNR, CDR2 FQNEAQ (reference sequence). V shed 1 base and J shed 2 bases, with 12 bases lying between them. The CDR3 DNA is TGTGCCAGCAGCTTAGGAGGTGGGACTCCCTACGAGCAGTACTTC. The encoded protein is CASSLGGGTPYEQYF.

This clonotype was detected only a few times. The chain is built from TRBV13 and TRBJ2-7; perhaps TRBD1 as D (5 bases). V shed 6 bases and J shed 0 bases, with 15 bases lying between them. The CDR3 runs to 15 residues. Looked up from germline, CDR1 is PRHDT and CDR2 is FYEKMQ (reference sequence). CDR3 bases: TGTGCCAGCAGTTCCACAGGTCTTCTCTCCTACGAGCAGTACTTC. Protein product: CASSSTGLLSYEQYF.

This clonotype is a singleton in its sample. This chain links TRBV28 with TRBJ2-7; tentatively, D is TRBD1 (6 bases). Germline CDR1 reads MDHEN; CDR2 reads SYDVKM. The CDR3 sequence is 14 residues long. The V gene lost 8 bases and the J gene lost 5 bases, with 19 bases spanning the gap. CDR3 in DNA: TGTGCCAGCTCTTATAGGGGGTACAGGGACGAGCAGTACTTC. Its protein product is CASSYRGYRDEQYF.

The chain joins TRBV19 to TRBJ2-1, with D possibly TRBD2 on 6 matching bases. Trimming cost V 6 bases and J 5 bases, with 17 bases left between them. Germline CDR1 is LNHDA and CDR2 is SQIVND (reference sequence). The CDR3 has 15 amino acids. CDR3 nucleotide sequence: TGTGCCAGTAGCCTCGGGACTGTCGGTAACAATGAGCAGTTCTTC. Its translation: CASSLGTVGNNEQFF.

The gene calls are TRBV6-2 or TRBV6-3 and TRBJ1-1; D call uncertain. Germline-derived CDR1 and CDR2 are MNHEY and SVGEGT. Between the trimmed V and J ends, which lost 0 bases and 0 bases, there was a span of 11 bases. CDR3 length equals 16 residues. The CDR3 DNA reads TGTGCCAGCAGTTACTCGTCCAGAACCATGAACACTGAAGCTTTCTTT. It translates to CASSYSSRTMNTEAFF.

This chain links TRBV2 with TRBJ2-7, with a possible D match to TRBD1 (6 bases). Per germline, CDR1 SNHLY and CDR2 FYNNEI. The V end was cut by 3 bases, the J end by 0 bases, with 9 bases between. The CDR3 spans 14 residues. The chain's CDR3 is CASSDGQTSYEQYF. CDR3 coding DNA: TGTGCCAGCAGTGATGGACAGACCTCCTACGAGCAGTACTTC.

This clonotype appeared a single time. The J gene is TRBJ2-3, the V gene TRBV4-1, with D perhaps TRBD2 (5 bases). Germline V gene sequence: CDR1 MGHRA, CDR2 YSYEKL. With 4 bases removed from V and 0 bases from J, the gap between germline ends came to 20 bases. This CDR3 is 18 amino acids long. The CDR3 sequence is CASSLKFVSGPSTDTQYF. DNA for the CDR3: TGCGCCAGCAGCCTAAAATTTGTGAGCGGACCTAGCACAGATACGCAGTATTTT.

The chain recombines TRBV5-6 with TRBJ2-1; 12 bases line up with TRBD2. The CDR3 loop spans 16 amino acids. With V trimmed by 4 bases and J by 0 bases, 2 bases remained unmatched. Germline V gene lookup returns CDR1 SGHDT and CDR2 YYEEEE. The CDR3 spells CASSMGLAGSYNEQFF. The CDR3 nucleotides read TGTGCCAGCAGCATGGGACTAGCGGGCTCCTACAATGAGCAGTTCTTC.

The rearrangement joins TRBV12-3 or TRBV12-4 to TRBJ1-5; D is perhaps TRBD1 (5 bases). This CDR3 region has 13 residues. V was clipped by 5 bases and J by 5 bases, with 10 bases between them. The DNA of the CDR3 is TGTGCCAGCAGTGACAGTGCCCATCAGCCCCAGCATTTT. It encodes CASSDSAHQPQHF.